The 10 T cell receptor beta chains below were found in one sample sequenced in a study of cytotoxic CD8 clonotypes in ibrutinib-treated CLL. The data were produced by immunoSEQ multiplex PCR, yet TCRdb's version contains in-frame clones alone and is incomplete. The sample has around 310,000 clones; roughly 79% are singletons. This specimen consisted of PBMCs, obtained before ibrutinib treatment. The receptors derive from a human donor with chronic lymphocytic leukemia.

The chain uses TRBV4-2 and TRBJ2-5, with TRBD1 matching over 9 bases. The germline CDR1 and CDR2 sequences are LGHNA and YNFKEQ. Germline trimming cut 0 bases from V and 2 bases from J; bases unmatched to any gene: 4. The CDR3 covers 16 residues. The CDR3 sequence: CASSQEPGTGQETQYF. Here the CDR3 DNA reads TGTGCCAGCAGCCAAGAGCCAGGGACAGGGCAAGAGACCCAGTACTTC.

V gene TRBV6-1 combines with J gene TRBJ1-5, with D perhaps TRBD1 (5 bases). CDR1 is MNHNS and CDR2 is SASEGT in the germline V gene. The CDR3 extends over 13 amino acids. Trimming took off 3 bases at V and 6 bases at J, with 9 bases between the two ends. CDR3 sequence reads: CASSDRASQPQHF. DNA of the CDR3: TGTGCCAGCAGTGACAGGGCCTCTCAGCCCCAGCATTTT.

The chain has TRBV25-1 and TRBJ1-2, with 7 positions matching TRBD1. Germline lookup yields CDR1 MGHDK and CDR2 SYGVNS. This CDR3 has 14 residues. V gave up 4 bases and J gave up 0 bases; unmatched junction bases: 2. The CDR3 DNA follows: TGTGCCAGCAGTGTGGGACAGCCTAACTATGGCTACACCTTC. Encoded protein: CASSVGQPNYGYTF.

V usage is TRBV7-9 and J usage is TRBJ2-5; D not resolved. Trimming left V 1 base short and J 4 bases short, with 7 bases between. Germline V gene sequence: CDR1 SEHNR, CDR2 FQNEAQ (reference sequence). This CDR3 is 13 amino acids long. DNA of the CDR3: TGTGCCAGCAGCTTAGGAGAGTTAGAGACCCAGTACTTC. This sequence encodes CASSLGELETQYF.

This clone was detected only a few times. V is TRBV30 and J is TRBJ2-1, with 7 bases identical to TRBD2. CDR1 is GTSNPN and CDR2 is SVGIG in the germline V gene (reference sequence). J gave up 5 bases and V 1 base, and 5 bases lay outside the gene matches. The CDR3 totals 14 residues. This CDR3 reads CAWSATSLNNEQFF. For the CDR3, the DNA is TGTGCCTGGAGTGCGACTAGCCTAAACAATGAGCAGTTCTTC.

The chain links TRBV7-2 to TRBJ2-1; a weak D match, TRBD1 (5 bases). Germline CDR1 and CDR2: SGHTA and FQGNSA. The CDR3 spans 15 residues. V was shortened by 5 bases and J by 4 bases, with 15 bases between the two germline ends. CDR3 sequence: CASSQAQGNYNEQFF. CDR3 bases: TGTGCCAGCAGCCAAGCTCAGGGAAATTACAATGAGCAGTTCTTC.

This rearrangement joins TRBV9 to TRBJ1-5; a weak D match, TRBD1 (6 bases). Trimming removed 1 base from V and 5 bases from J, with 10 bases in between. The CDR3 has 14 residues. Germline lookup yields CDR1 SGDLS and CDR2 YYNGEE. The CDR3 protein is CASSVRGADQPQHF. For the CDR3, the DNA is TGTGCCAGCAGCGTAAGGGGGGCAGATCAGCCCCAGCATTTT.

V is TRBV4-3 and J is TRBJ2-7; 7 nucleotides match TRBD1. The junction had 10 bases not matched to a gene; V was cut back by 2 bases and J by 6 bases. The CDR3 spans 15 residues. CDR1 and CDR2 (germline): LGHNA, YSLEER. The CDR3 sequence: CASSQLLTGSGEQYF. Written as DNA, the CDR3 is TGCGCCAGCAGCCAACTTTTGACAGGGAGCGGCGAGCAGTACTTC.

The V gene is TRBV4-3, the J gene TRBJ2-2; either TRBD1 or TRBD2 may supply D (6 bases each). Germline V CDR1 and CDR2: LGHNA, YSLEER. Trimming cost V 0 bases and J 6 bases, with 11 bases left between them. The CDR3 runs 15 residues. The CDR3 nucleotides read TGCGCCAGCAGCCAAGAAGGGGGGATCGCCGGGGAGCTGTTTTTT. It codes for CASSQEGGIAGELFF.

The gene calls are TRBV7-9 and TRBJ2-5; D might be TRBD1 or TRBD2, each matching 5 bases. V was cut by 3 bases and J by 0 bases, with 8 bases left in between. CDR1 and CDR2 from the germline V gene are SEHNR and FQNEAQ (reference sequence). The CDR3 is 14 residues long. The CDR3 coding sequence is TGTGCCAGCAGCTTTTGGGGGAACCAAGAGACCCAGTACTTC. Its translation is CASSFWGNQETQYF.